This entry concerns a single T cell receptor beta chain. Its antigen is currently unknown. V was trimmed by 2 bases and J by 4 bases, leaving 14 bases between them. Germline V gives CDR1 GTSNPN, CDR2 SVGIG (reference sequence). This CDR3 contains 14 residues. TCRdb keeps only in-frame clones here, not all; method: immunoSEQ multiplex PCR. Of roughly 97,000 clones in the sample, 93% were seen once. This specimen comes from a study of T cell responses to AZD1222 COVID-19 vaccine. Study results and limitations: Sampling captured repertoires only after the peak T cell response. At study baseline, merely roughly 6 AZD1222 recipients were seropositive. Clonal diversity was possibly underestimated, and white British individuals and females predominated among donors. After two AZD1222 doses, spike-specific TCR breadth and depth rose versus day 0.

Here the sequenced sample was peripheral blood, taken on day 0 of AZD1222 vaccination. The receptor's source is an adult in good health. The chain couples TRBV30 to TRBJ2-5; D possibly matches TRBD1 or TRBD2 (5 bases each). As DNA, the CDR3 is TGTGCCTGGAGTTGGGACCGGACCCGAGAGACCCAGTACTTC. Translation: CAWSWDRTRETQYF.